In its sample, the clone carrying this T cell receptor (beta chain) was seen many times. This sample stems from a study of regulatory T cells in long-lasting Graves disease. Both iRepertoire HTBI primers and Arm-PCR of CDR3 regions were used to build the TCR beta libraries. TCRdb passed the multiplex PCR reads through MiXCR, listing each CDR3 protein once. The table lists around 460,000 distinct CDR3 sequences, around 13% of them singletons. Stated time point: newly diagnosed GD, antithyroid drugs for less than 3 months. Preparation of the TCR library used RNA extracted from PBMCs. These data also formed part of another study, on T cells in Graves' hyperthyroidism and ophthalmopathy.

Sequencing was performed on peripheral blood mononuclear cells (PBMCs), taken at new diagnosis, from a patient treated with antithyroid drugs. The sequence came from a woman between 50 and 59 years old with Graves disease.

CDR3 amino acids: CASRRPGGGYQPQHF. For the CDR3, the DNA is TGTGCCAGCAGGCGGCCGGGGGGGGGGTATCAGCCCCAGCATTTT. The chain combines TRBV28 with TRBJ1-5; weak D call: TRBD1 (5 bases). This CDR3 contains 15 residues. Germline V gene lookup returns CDR1 MDHEN and CDR2 SYDVKM. V shed 6 bases and J shed 5 bases, with 17 bases lying between them.